This entry features one T cell receptor (beta chain) sequence. What it binds is not known. The entry originates in a study of cytomegalovirus exposure and HLA in healthy donors. Whole-study findings and limits: A later analysis linked a missense DCLRE1C variant to TCR beta V- and J-gene trimming. Data from an earlier analysis indicated that most TCR beta V segments were productive either about 87% or about 30% of the time.

PCR amplification relied on 60 Vbeta primers (plus 13 Jbeta primers). Sequenced by immunoSEQ multiplex PCR; TCRdb stores in-frame clones only, minus some. The sample comprises more than 130,000 clones, around 72% of which are singletons, and roughly 14% rests with the top ten. Germline loops: CDR1 SEHNR, CDR2 FQNEAQ (reference sequence). V lost 1 base and J 13 bases, leaving 13 bases between the germline ends. There are 13 residues in the CDR3. Sequenced input: PBMCs. This TCR derives from a human donor in good health. The J gene is TRBJ2-2, the V gene TRBV7-9; D is undetermined. CDR3 residues: CASSLGSTGGLFF. The CDR3 coding sequence is TGTGCCAGCAGCTTAGGTTCCACTGGTGGGCTGTTTTTT.